These T cell receptor beta chains were read from a single sample in a study of CD8+ T cells in alopecia areata. TCRdb's table, derived via immunoSEQ multiplex PCR, lists solely in-frame clones and lacks some. The sample carries over 200,000 clones, 64% recorded once. The sample in question was CD4+ T cells sorted from blood, obtained at week 4, from a patient treated with tofacitinib. All receptors come from a human donor with alopecia areata. Both conserved end residues are part of each CDR3. D genes are given only for firm matches. Expanded clones are given a class, and other clones once, few, many or no size at all.

TRBV6-5,.,TRBD2,TRBJ2-3,CATRGADTQYF,TGTGCCACCCGGGGGGCAGATACGCAGTATTTT
TRBV30,.,.,TRBJ2-5,CAWSGEARGETQYF,TGTGCCTGGAGTGGGGAGGCTCGCGGAGAGACCCAGTACTTC
TRBV30,once,.,TRBJ1-5,CAWTIKGKGNQPQHF,TGTGCCTGGACCATCAAGGGGAAAGGGAATCAGCCCCAGCATTTT
TRBV30,.,.,TRBJ1-5,CAWSAQGLSNQPQHF,TGTGCCTGGAGTGCACAGGGACTTAGCAATCAGCCCCAGCATTTT
TRBV2,.,.,TRBJ2-5,CASSGEQQETQYF,TGTGCCAGCAGTGGGGAGCAGCAAGAGACCCAGTACTTC
TRBV27,.,.,TRBJ2-3,CASSLEGPGSTQYF,TGTGCCAGCAGTTTGGAGGGGCCTGGTTCTACGCAGTATTTT
TRBV4-3,once,TRBD1,TRBJ2-7,CASSQQTGSHEQYF,TGCGCCAGCAGCCAACAGACAGGGAGCCACGAGCAGTACTTC
TRBV29-1,.,.,TRBJ2-7,CSVEPGPHEQYF,TGCAGCGTTGAACCAGGGCCCCACGAGCAGTACTTC
TRBV29-1,once,.,TRBJ2-7,CSVVSETYEQYF,TGCAGCGTTGTGTCAGAGACCTACGAGCAGTACTTC
TRBV7-6,.,.,TRBJ2-5,CASSFQETQYF,TGTGCCAGCAGCTTCCAAGAGACCCAGTACTTC
TRBV29-1,.,.,TRBJ2-1,CSVAPRGSYNEQFF,TGCAGCGTTGCCCCTCGGGGTAGCTACAATGAGCAGTTCTTC
TRBV29-1,.,TRBD2,TRBJ2-3,CSVRPLAGTTDTQYF,TGCAGCGTTCGACCCCTAGCGGGGACCACAGATACGCAGTATTTT
TRBV29-1,.,.,TRBJ1-1,CSVETGTRNTEAFF,TGCAGCGTTGAGACAGGCACCCGGAACACTGAAGCTTTCTTT
TRBV7-6,.,TRBD2,TRBJ2-1,CASSLLARGGGPSSYNEQFF,TGTGCCAGCAGCTTATTGGCCCGGGGCGGGGGGCCGTCCTCCTACAATGAGCAGTTCTTC
TRBV4-2,few,.,TRBJ2-5,CASSQDRGGETQYF,TGTGCCAGCAGCCAAGATAGAGGCGGAGAGACCCAGTACTTC
TRBV30,.,.,TRBJ1-1,CAWTRTLPNTEAFF,TGTGCCTGGACAAGAACCCTACCGAACACTGAAGCTTTCTTT
TRBV29-1,.,.,TRBJ2-3,CSVDGPPGALTDTQYF,TGCAGCGTCGATGGCCCACCGGGGGCCCTCACAGATACGCAGTATTTT
TRBV18,.,.,TRBJ1-1,CASSPQGYTEAFF,TGTGCCAGCTCACCACAGGGCTACACTGAAGCTTTCTTT
TRBV29-1,few,TRBD1,TRBJ1-1,CSVGTGWKAFF,TGCAGCGTAGGGACAGGGTGGAAGGCTTTCTTT
TRBV19,.,.,TRBJ1-2,CASSIVNRRGGYTF,TGTGCCAGTAGTATAGTCAACAGGAGAGGTGGCTACACCTTC
TRBV9,.,.,TRBJ2-3,CASSVAGSTDTQYF,TGTGCCAGCAGCGTAGCGGGCAGCACAGATACGCAGTATTTT
TRBV7-2,few,.,TRBJ2-1,CASSSFNNEQFF,TGTGCCAGCAGCTCTTTTAACAATGAGCAGTTCTTC
TRBV19,.,.,TRBJ1-4,CASSNAAGIKLFF,TGTGCCAGTAGTAATGCGGCAGGGATCAAACTGTTTTTT
TRBV7-2,few,.,TRBJ1-2,CASSLDGSNYGYTF,TGTGCCAGCAGCCTAGACGGGTCTAACTATGGCTACACCTTC
TRBV4-1,few,TRBD2,TRBJ2-5,CASSLAGGRETQYF,TGCGCCAGTTCGTTAGCGGGGGGAAGGGAGACCCAGTACTTC
TRBV5-1,.,.,TRBJ1-2,CASRMEVDPYGYTF,TGCGCCAGCAGGATGGAGGTCGATCCATATGGCTACACCTTC
TRBV29-1,.,.,TRBJ2-7,CSVVPDRNEQYF,TGCAGCGTTGTCCCCGACAGGAACGAGCAGTACTTC
TRBV30,.,TRBD1,TRBJ1-2,CAWSGQTGGSGYTF,TGTGCCTGGAGTGGCCAAACAGGGGGCTCTGGCTACACCTTC
TRBV29-1,.,TRBD1,TRBJ1-1,CSVGGQGFMNTEAFF,TGCAGCGTTGGGGGACAGGGGTTTATGAACACTGAAGCTTTCTTT
TRBV30,.,.,TRBJ2-6,CAWGAVANVLTF,TGTGCCTGGGGGGCCGTCGCCAACGTCCTGACTTTC
TRBV30,.,.,TRBJ1-2,CAWGVGINYGYTF,TGTGCCTGGGGTGTAGGGATAAACTATGGCTACACCTTC
TRBV30,few,.,TRBJ1-4,CAWSDGRGIEKLFF,TGTGCCTGGAGTGACGGGAGGGGAATCGAAAAACTGTTTTTT
TRBV18,few,TRBD2,TRBJ2-1,CASSPSLAGGENKQFF,TGTGCCAGCTCACCTTCCCTAGCGGGGGGGGAGAATAAGCAGTTCTTC
TRBV10-3,.,.,TRBJ1-1,CAIRLGNTEAFF,TGTGCCATCAGGTTGGGGAACACTGAAGCTTTCTTT
TRBV30,once,.,TRBJ2-1,CAWSVGGAANEQFF,TGTGCCTGGAGTGTAGGCGGGGCGGCCAATGAGCAGTTCTTC
TRBV4-2,.,TRBD2,TRBJ2-3,CASSQGNGLAGARVRTDTQYF,TGTGCCAGCAGCCAAGGAAACGGACTAGCGGGGGCTAGGGTCCGCACAGATACGCAGTATTTT
TRBV6-6,.,.,TRBJ2-7,CASSPHEEQYF,TGTGCCAGCAGTCCTCACGAAGAGCAGTACTTC
TRBV18,.,.,TRBJ2-5,CASSPRADGRAGGETQYF,TGTGCCAGCTCACCAAGGGCCGATGGTCGCGCCGGAGGAGAGACCCAGTACTTC
TRBV27,few,.,TRBJ2-7,CASGVFGWGVYEQYF,TGTGCCAGCGGAGTATTCGGGTGGGGAGTCTACGAGCAGTACTTC
TRBV5-1,once,.,TRBJ1-6,CASSLGEGYNSPLHF,TGCGCCAGCAGCTTGGGGGAAGGGTATAATTCACCCCTCCACTTT
TRBV7-2,many,TRBD1,TRBJ1-2,CASSLVGDRRGEYGYTF,TGTGCCAGCAGCCTCGTAGGGGACAGAAGAGGGGAGTATGGCTACACCTTC
TRBV27,.,TRBD1,TRBJ1-1,CASSPYPGQGWAEAFF,TGTGCCAGCAGTCCGTATCCGGGACAGGGCTGGGCTGAAGCTTTCTTT
TRBV14,.,TRBD2,TRBJ2-5,CASSQASGGQETQYF,TGTGCCAGCAGCCAAGCTTCGGGGGGCCAAGAGACCCAGTACTTC